The source of this T cell receptor beta chain is a study of T cell responses to AZD1222 COVID-19 vaccine. This clone occurred once. Libraries were prepared by immunoSEQ multiplex PCR; TCRdb keeps only in-frame clonotypes and omits some of them. The table lists around 120,000 clones, nearly 90% of them singletons, with roughly 2.5% in the top ten. V lost 8 bases, J lost 8 bases, and 4 bases stayed unmatched. The germline V gene has CDR1 MNHNY and CDR2 SVGAGI (reference sequence). This CDR3 is 13 amino acids long. The V and J genes are TRBV6-6 and TRBJ1-4; TRBD1 matches at 11 bases. Material: peripheral blood, obtained 28 days after the second AZD1222 dose. The receptor's source is an adult who received the AZD1222 COVID-19 vaccine. The CDR3 nucleotides read TGTGCCAGCCGGGGACAGGGGGAAGAAAAACTGTTTTTT. This translates into CASRGQGEEKLFF.